The 19 T cell receptor beta chains listed next were all sequenced from one sample in a study of blood T cell repertoires in COVID-19. Generated by immunoSEQ multiplex PCR, the TCRdb table keeps only in-frame clones and is missing some. The data contain 140,000 to 150,000 clones, roughly three quarters of them singletons. Sequencing input: PBMCs or T cells enriched from blood (not recorded which). These receptors were collected from a woman aged 45-60 years who had recovered from COVID-19.

This chain uses TRBV28 with TRBJ2-5, with TRBD2 as a possible D gene (6 bases). This CDR3 contains 15 residues. V shed 4 bases and J shed 1 base, with 13 bases lying between them. CDR1 and CDR2 from the germline V gene are MDHEN and SYDVKM. The CDR3 spells CASSSGWGVQETQYF. CDR3 in DNA: TGTGCCAGCAGTTCTGGATGGGGGGTCCAAGAGACCCAGTACTTC.

The genes are TRBV5-5 and TRBJ2-5; TRBD2 agrees at 11 bases. The CDR3 runs to 15 residues. From germline, CDR1 is SGHKS and CDR2 YYEKEE (reference sequence). Losses at the gene ends were 1 base for V and 2 bases for J; bases not matched to a gene: 1. CDR3 DNA sequence: TGTGCCAGCAGCTTGCCTAGCGGGGGGCAAGAGACCCAGTACTTC. Translation gives CASSLPSGGQETQYF.

This clone was seen only a few times. The chain couples TRBV2 to TRBJ1-4; the D gene is possibly TRBD1 (6 bases). With 2 bases removed from V and 7 bases from J, the gap between germline ends came to 11 bases. Germline CDR1 reads SNHLY; CDR2 reads FYNNEI. The CDR3 length is 14 residues. The CDR3 loop reads CASSENRDTEKLFF. CDR3 in DNA: TGTGCCAGCAGTGAAAACAGGGATACTGAAAAACTGTTTTTT.

The chain is built from TRBV9 and TRBJ2-1; 7 positions match TRBD1. The germline CDR1 and CDR2 sequences are SGDLS and YYNGEE. The ends lost 4 bases at V and 3 bases at J; junction bases unmatched: 7. The CDR3 loop spans 15 amino acids. The CDR3 DNA follows: TGTGCCAGCAGCCCCGAGGACAGGTTCTACAATGAGCAGTTCTTC. Residues: CASSPEDRFYNEQFF.

This clone was counted once. The rearrangement joins TRBV7-3 to TRBJ1-1; no reliable D call. Germline V gives CDR1 SGHTA, CDR2 FQGTGA. V was trimmed by 5 bases and J by 10 bases, leaving 20 bases between them. This CDR3 contains 14 residues. In DNA, the CDR3 is TGTGCCAGCAGCCCTGGGGAGGGAATCGCTCGAGCTTTCTTT. Its protein is CASSPGEGIARAFF.

The J gene is TRBJ1-2, the V gene TRBV10-2; D perhaps matches TRBD1 (6 bases). Looked up from germline, CDR1 is WSHSY and CDR2 is SAAADI. This CDR3 has 13 residues. V lost 5 bases and J lost 4, with 11 bases in between. In DNA, the CDR3 is TGCGCCAGCAGTACAGGGTTGGGCTATGGCTACACCTTC. Translation: CASSTGLGYGYTF.

The chain joins TRBV28 to TRBJ1-2; 7 bases agree with TRBD1. The germline CDR1 and CDR2 sequences are MDHEN and SYDVKM. V gave up 8 bases and J gave up 4 bases; unmatched junction bases: 10. CDR3 length: 14 residues. CDR3 sequence (DNA): TGTGCCAGCTCCTCCCCGGACAGGCTCTATGGCTACACCTTC. Translated: CASSSPDRLYGYTF.

The CDR3: CASSPGLAREQYF. The CDR3 region has the DNA TGTGCCAGCAGCCCCGGACTAGCTCGCGAGCAGTACTTC. The V call is TRBV5-5, the J call TRBJ2-7; TRBD2 matches 8 bases. The V gene end was trimmed by 4 bases and the J gene end by 6 bases; junction bases not matched to a gene: 6. The CDR3 totals 13 residues. Looked up from germline, CDR1 is SGHKS and CDR2 is YYEKEE (reference sequence).

The rearrangement joins TRBV4-1 to TRBJ2-7, with 8 bases identical to TRBD1. Per germline, CDR1 MGHRA and CDR2 YSYEKL. This CDR3 region has 14 residues. V was pared by 5 bases and J by 4 bases, with 7 bases of the junction left unmatched. CDR3 bases: TGCGCCAGCAGCTACCCGGGACAGGCTTACGAGCAGTACTTC. It yields the protein CASSYPGQAYEQYF.

The gene calls are TRBV2 and TRBJ2-6, with D hard to call. The V gene's germline CDR1 is SNHLY and CDR2 FYNNEI. The CDR3 sequence is 14 residues long. The CDR3 DNA follows: TGTGTTTGTAGCCGCGAATCTGGGGCCAACGTCCTGACTTTC. As protein: CVCSRESGANVLTF.

Here the CDR3 DNA reads TGTGCCAGCAGAAGAACAGTAAAAGCTAATGAAAAACTGTTTTTT. The encoded protein is CASRRTVKANEKLFF. J is TRBJ1-4 and V is TRBV28, with D hard to call. Germline V CDR1 and CDR2: MDHEN, SYDVKM. V lost 6 bases and J lost 3, with 14 bases in between. The CDR3 is 15 amino acids. Filled out from reference TRBV28 and TRBJ1-4, the complete variable domain reads DVKVTQSSRYLVKRTGEKVFLECVQDMDHENMFWYRQDPGLGLRLIYFSYDVKMKEKGDIPEGYSVSREKKERFSLILESASTNQTSMYLCASRRTVKANEKLFFGSGTQLSVL.

CDR3 DNA sequence: TGCGCCAGCAGCCCGGGGAAAGGGTCTTTTGACAATCAGCCCCAGCATTTT. It is translated as CASSPGKGSFDNQPQHF. The gene calls are TRBV5-1 and TRBJ1-5, with D unclear. V was pared by 4 bases and J by 3 bases, with 20 bases between. CDR3 length: 17 residues. Germline CDR1 is SGHRS and CDR2 is YFSETQ.

J is TRBJ1-1 and V is TRBV9; possibly TRBD1 for D (6 bases). Trimming shortened V by 6 bases and J by 2 bases, and 14 bases separated the two germline ends. The CDR3 extends over 14 amino acids. Germline V gene sequence: CDR1 SGDLS, CDR2 YYNGEE. The CDR3 DNA is TGTGCCAGCACCCGTGTGGGGGCCAACACTGAAGCTTTCTTT. It encodes CASTRVGANTEAFF.

The rearrangement uses TRBV2 and TRBJ1-1; 7 bases fit TRBD1. V trimming: 7 bases; J trimming: 3 bases; junction bases outside the gene matches: 8. The CDR3 loop spans 14 amino acids. Germline V gives CDR1 SNHLY, CDR2 FYNNEI. The CDR3 DNA follows: TGTGCCAGCAACTTACAGGGGTGGGACACTGAAGCTTTCTTT. Translated, it gives CASNLQGWDTEAFF.

The rearrangement joins TRBV27 to TRBJ1-5; D is perhaps TRBD1 (6 bases). From germline, CDR1 is MNHEY and CDR2 SMNVEV (reference sequence). Trimming shortened V by 6 bases and J by 7 bases, and 13 bases separated the two germline ends. This CDR3 is built from 13 residues. The CDR3: CASSPGVGQPQHF. The CDR3, as DNA: TGTGCCAGCAGCCCAGGGGTTGGACAGCCCCAGCATTTT.

This chain links TRBV15 with TRBJ2-7, with 9 bases identical to TRBD1. CDR3 length: 17 amino acids. With 0 bases clipped from V and 3 bases from J, the junction kept 9 bases outside the gene matches. Germline lookup yields CDR1 LNHNV and CDR2 YYDKDF (reference sequence). The CDR3 region has the DNA TGTGCCACCAGCAGAGATTTTTTGGACAGGGGAAACTACGAGCAGTACGTC. Translating it yields CATSRDFLDRGNYEQYV.

The rearrangement joins TRBV4-1 to TRBJ1-6; D possibly corresponds to TRBD1 (5 bases). This CDR3 is built from 16 residues. Germline CDR1 and CDR2: MGHRA and YSYEKL. Trimming took 1 base from V and 7 from J, leaving 14 bases between them. In DNA, the CDR3 is TGCGCCAGCAGCCAAGGAGGCAGGGTCGCCAATTCACCCCTCCACTTT. As protein: CASSQGGRVANSPLHF.

The V and J genes are TRBV10-3 and TRBJ2-1; the match to TRBD2 covers 15 bases. V trimming: 3 bases; J trimming: 8 bases; junction bases outside the gene matches: 5. CDR1 is ENHRY and CDR2 is SYGVKD in the germline V gene. This CDR3 region has 16 residues. The CDR3 DNA is TGTGCCATCAGTGAACGGACTAGCGGGGGGGTGGATGAGCAGTTCTTC. It is translated as CAISERTSGGVDEQFF.

V usage is TRBV6-1 and J usage is TRBJ1-4; D is unclear. Trimming cost V 0 bases and J 10 bases, with 9 bases left between them. CDR3 length: 13 residues. From germline, CDR1 is MNHNS and CDR2 SASEGT. Here the CDR3 reads CASSEARRGKLFF. The CDR3 DNA follows: TGTGCCAGCAGTGAAGCGCGAAGAGGAAAACTGTTTTTT.